The rows below give T cell receptor beta chains drawn from one sample of a study of PD-1 blockade in classical Hodgkin lymphoma. Measured with immunoSEQ multiplex PCR; TCRdb has only the in-frame clones, and not every one. The sample records some 22,000 clones, roughly 70% being singletons. The sample was peripheral blood mononuclear cells (PBMCs), taken at baseline. These receptor sequences come from a human donor with classical Hodgkin lymphoma. The CDR3 runs from the conserved cysteine through the conserved F or W. A D gene is named only where the DNA matches it firmly. Some rows have no size entry. The others give once, few or many, or a class for an expanded clone.

D gene | J gene | V gene | clone size | CDR3 DNA | CDR3 protein
. | TRBJ2-5 | TRBV7-2 | . | TGTGCCAGCAGCCAGACAGGTCGAAGCTACATCCAAGAGACCCAGTACTTC | CASSQTGRSYIQETQYF
. | TRBJ1-2 | TRBV28 | . | TGTGCCACCTCAGGTCCCTATGGCTACACCTTC | CATSGPYGYTF
. | TRBJ1-5 | TRBV10-3 | . | TGTGCCATCAGTGACGCTAATCAGCCCCAGCATTTT | CAISDANQPQHF
. | TRBJ1-6 | TRBV7-8 | . | TGTGCCAGCAATCTAAACATTGTCAGGGACGGAAATTATAATTCACCCCTCCACTTT | CASNLNIVRDGNYNSPLHF
. | TRBJ2-5 | TRBV15 | . | TGTGCCACCAGCAGAGGATGGGAGGTCCAAGAGACCCAGTACTTC | CATSRGWEVQETQYF
. | TRBJ1-2 | TRBV5-5 | . | TGTGCCAGCAGCGAACAGGCGACTCTTAACTATGGCTACACCTTC | CASSEQATLNYGYTF
. | TRBJ1-5 | TRBV11-2 | . | TGTGCCAGCAGCTTAGACCGAAGGGTCTACGGTAGCAATCAGCCCCAGCATTTT | CASSLDRRVYGSNQPQHF
TRBD2 | TRBJ2-5 | TRBV27 | . | TGTGCCAGCAGTCACGGACTAGCGGGGGTCCAAGAGACCCAGTACTTC | CASSHGLAGVQETQYF
TRBD1 | TRBJ2-7 | TRBV27 | . | TGTGCCAGCGGTAAGGCCCGGGGGACAGGGGGAGATGAGCAGTACTTC | CASGKARGTGGDEQYF
TRBD1 | TRBJ1-2 | TRBV4-3 | . | TGCGCCAGCAGCCAAGATTTCGCAGGGGGCGATGGCTACACCTTC | CASSQDFAGGDGYTF
TRBD2 | TRBJ2-5 | TRBV6-1 | . | TGTGCCAGCTCCTCACCGGGAGGGGGAGTCGATGAGCAGTACTTC | CASSSPGGGVDEQYF
. | TRBJ2-2 | TRBV25-1 | few | TGTGCCAGCAGTGGCGGATGGACCGGGGAGCTGTTTTTT | CASSGGWTGELFF
TRBD1 | TRBJ2-3 | TRBV18 | . | TGTGCCAGCTCACCTAGGACAGGAAGCACAGATACGCAGTATTTT | CASSPRTGSTDTQYF
TRBD1 | TRBJ1-4 | TRBV19 | once | TGTGCCAGTAGTCGGGACAGGGGGGACGGAAAACTGTTTTTT | CASSRDRGDGKLFF
. | TRBJ2-7 | TRBV12-5 | . | TGTGCTAGTGGTACGGGACCTACGGGGACCTACGAGCAGTACTTC | CASGTGPTGTYEQYF
. | TRBJ1-1 | TRBV5-6 | few | TGTGCCAGCAGCTTGGGAGGGAACACTGAAGCTTTCTTT | CASSLGGNTEAFF
. | TRBJ2-7 | TRBV19 | . | TGTGCCAGTAGTATCAGCCGGGCCGGGTACGAGCAGTACTTC | CASSISRAGYEQYF
. | TRBJ1-1 | TRBV19 | few | TGTGCCAGTACCAATCAGGGAGGTAACACTGAAGCTTTCTTT | CASTNQGGNTEAFF
. | TRBJ1-1 | TRBV7-3 | . | TGTGCCAGCAGCGGTACCGGAAATATGAACACTGAAGCTTTCTTT | CASSGTGNMNTEAFF
. | TRBJ2-2 | TRBV14 | . | TGTGCCAGCAGCCAAGTCCCACAAAACACCGGGGAGCTGTTTTTT | CASSQVPQNTGELFF
. | TRBJ1-5 | TRBV7-9 | . | TGTGCCAGCAGCTTAGGCGGGAGCGGCAATCAGCCCCAGCATTTT | CASSLGGSGNQPQHF
. | TRBJ2-7 | TRBV28 | . | TGTGCCAGCGCGCGGTTGGCAGTCAGGACCTACGAGCAGTACTTC | CASARLAVRTYEQYF
TRBD1 | TRBJ2-3 | TRBV7-8 | . | TGTGCCAGCAGCCCGGTCGGTACAGGGGGCGCAGATACGCAGTATTTT | CASSPVGTGGADTQYF
. | TRBJ2-2 | TRBV11-2 | . | TGTGCCAGCAGCTTACTCAGTGGGGGTACCGGGGAGCTGTTTTTT | CASSLLSGGTGELFF
. | TRBJ1-2 | TRBV29-1 | . | TGCAGCGTTGCCGGGAGGGGGTCCTATGGCTACACCTTC | CSVAGRGSYGYTF
TRBD2 | TRBJ2-2 | TRBV5-4 | . | TGTGCCAGCAGCCCAGGGACTAGCGGCCTTTTAAACGGCGGGGAGCTGTTTTTT | CASSPGTSGLLNGGELFF
. | TRBJ1-3 | TRBV7-9 | . | TGTGCCAGCAGCTTAGTCCCGGGTGCTAGCTCGCCGAACACCATATATTTT | CASSLVPGASSPNTIYF
TRBD1 | TRBJ1-5 | TRBV5-1 | . | TGCGCCAGCAGCGACGGACAGGGTGCCCAGCCCCAGCATTTT | CASSDGQGAQPQHF
. | TRBJ2-5 | TRBV7-2 | . | TGTGCCAGCAGCCTCCAGGTGGGGGGCCAAGAGACCCAGTACTTC | CASSLQVGGQETQYF
. | TRBJ2-7 | TRBV29-1 | . | TGCAGCGTTGAACCGGCGGACTCCTACGAGCAGTACTTC | CSVEPADSYEQYF
. | TRBJ2-1 | TRBV27 | . | TGTGCCAGCAGCCCGGTCGCCTACAATGAGCAGTTCTTC | CASSPVAYNEQFF
. | TRBJ2-7 | TRBV7-2 | . | TGTGCCAGCAGCGTTACAGGCTACGAGCAGTACTTC | CASSVTGYEQYF
. | TRBJ2-3 | TRBV9 | . | TGTGCCAGCAGCCCCCGTCATTTTAGCACAGATACGCAGTATTTT | CASSPRHFSTDTQYF
. | TRBJ2-3 | TRBV6-1 | . | TGTGCCAGCAGTGAATGGGCTAGCGCTAGCACAGATACGCAGTATTTT | CASSEWASASTDTQYF
. | TRBJ1-1 | TRBV30 | . | TGTGCCTGGAGAGACAGACCAAACACTGAAGCTTTCTTT | CAWRDRPNTEAFF
TRBD2 | TRBJ2-3 | TRBV12-5 | . | TGTGCTAGTGGTTGGGGCCCTAGCGGGACTAGCACAGATACGCAGTATTTT | CASGWGPSGTSTDTQYF
. | TRBJ1-5 | TRBV19 | . | TGTGCGGCGAGTAAGGGTTATAGGCAGCCCCAGCATTTT | CAASKGYRQPQHF
. | TRBJ2-7 | TRBV30 | once | TGTGCCTGGGGGGACTCCTGGTCCTACGAGCAGTACTTC | CAWGDSWSYEQYF
. | TRBJ2-5 | TRBV4-2 | few | TGTGCCAGCAGCCAAGAGCCTCACCAAGAGACCCAGTACTTC | CASSQEPHQETQYF
. | TRBJ1-1 | TRBV4-3 | . | TGCGCCAGCAGCTTCTGGGCGGGGACCGAAGCTTTCTTT | CASSFWAGTEAFF
. | TRBJ1-2 | TRBV7-2 | . | TGTGCCAGCAGTCAGTACTATGGCTACACCTTC | CASSQYYGYTF
. | TRBJ1-4 | TRBV19 | few | TGTGCCAGTAGTCGGGAAAATCAACTTGAAAAACTGTTTTTT | CASSRENQLEKLFF
. | TRBJ2-1 | TRBV7-2 | . | TGTGCCAGCAGCTTAGTTTCCCGCTCGGTTGAGAATGAGCAGTTCTTC | CASSLVSRSVENEQFF
. | TRBJ1-2 | TRBV5-3 | . | TGTGCCAGAAGCTGCTCTAATCGGGACTATGGCTACACCTTC | CARSCSNRDYGYTF
. | TRBJ1-2 | TRBV7-2 | large | TGTGCCAGCAGCTTAAGTGAGGGGGGCGGCTATGGCTACACCTTC | CASSLSEGGGYGYTF
TRBD1 | TRBJ1-3 | TRBV14 | . | TGTGCCAGCAGCCGAGGACAGGGCCTCTCTGGAAACACCATATATTTT | CASSRGQGLSGNTIYF
TRBD1 | TRBJ2-7 | TRBV10-1 | . | TGCGCCAGCAGTGATCCGGGACAGGGGTACGAGCAGTACTTC | CASSDPGQGYEQYF
TRBD1 | TRBJ1-4 | TRBV29-1 | . | TGCAGCGTTCGGACAGGATCGGGCGTAAAACTGTTTTTT | CSVRTGSGVKLFF
. | TRBJ1-2 | TRBV19 | . | TGTGCCAGTAGTATTCCTTCCTGGACAGATAATGGCTACACCTTC | CASSIPSWTDNGYTF
TRBD1 | TRBJ1-2 | TRBV19 | few | TGTGCCAGTGTGGGACAGGGCTTCTCTGGCTACACCTTC | CASVGQGFSGYTF
. | TRBJ2-2 | TRBV18 | once | TGTGCCAGCTCACCACTCCCCACCGGGGAGCTGTTTTTT | CASSPLPTGELFF
. | TRBJ2-7 | TRBV4-1 | once | TGCGCCAGCAGCCAGGAGTACGCCATTTTCATCCCCCTCTACGAGCAGTACTTC | CASSQEYAIFIPLYEQYF
TRBD2 | TRBJ2-7 | TRBV5-4 | . | TGTGCCAGCAGCCCGCAGGTGGGACTAGCGGGAGGTGAAGAGCAGTACTTC | CASSPQVGLAGGEEQYF
TRBD1 | TRBJ2-4 | TRBV5-1 | . | TGCGCCAGCAGCCCGACCTGGGGACAGACTATAGCCAAAAACATTCAGTACTTC | CASSPTWGQTIAKNIQYF
TRBD1 | TRBJ1-1 | TRBV19 | . | TGTGCCAGTATCAGGACAGGGAGCACTGAAGCTTTCTTT | CASIRTGSTEAFF
. | TRBJ2-5 | TRBV18 | . | TGTGCCAGCTCACCACCGGTCCAAGAGACCCAGTACTTC | CASSPPVQETQYF
TRBD1 | TRBJ1-5 | TRBV28 | . | TGTGCCAGCAGTCCTTCAGGGGGCTTTTATCAGCCCCAGCATTTT | CASSPSGGFYQPQHF